This record covers a single T cell receptor (beta chain). Its antigen remains unidentified. Some clones are missing from TCRdb's copy, which holds only in-frame ones; the method was immunoSEQ multiplex PCR. This sample yields 410,000 or so clones, of which roughly 90% are seen a single time; about 1.7% belongs to the top ten. Treatment defined: some 20 received Ad26.COV2.S at low or high dose, single or two shots; five or six received placebo; per-sample allocation not given. Repertoires come from day 63 after the first vaccine or placebo injection. Participants' vaccine, an Ad26 vector, delivered Wuhan-strain SARS-CoV-2 spike. The sample is drawn from a study of Ad26.COV2.S vaccination and SARS-CoV-2 variants. Overall study results and limits: Total T cell responses may have been underestimated by the TCR breadth and depth analyses. Vaccine and placebo recipients had similar non-spike TCR breadth.

The CDR3 loop spans 12 amino acids. V gave up 6 bases and J gave up 7 bases, with 11 bases separating them. The V call is TRBV12-3 or TRBV12-4, the J call TRBJ2-3; D is uncertain. The sequencing here drew on peripheral blood, taken in a trial of Ad26.COV2.S vaccine versus placebo. The origin of this receptor is a person between 18 and 59 years old who received the Ad26.COV2.S COVID-19 vaccine or a placebo. CDR3 region: CASSPLRHTQYF. CDR3 bases: TGTGCCAGCAGCCCCTTGCGTCATACGCAGTATTTT.